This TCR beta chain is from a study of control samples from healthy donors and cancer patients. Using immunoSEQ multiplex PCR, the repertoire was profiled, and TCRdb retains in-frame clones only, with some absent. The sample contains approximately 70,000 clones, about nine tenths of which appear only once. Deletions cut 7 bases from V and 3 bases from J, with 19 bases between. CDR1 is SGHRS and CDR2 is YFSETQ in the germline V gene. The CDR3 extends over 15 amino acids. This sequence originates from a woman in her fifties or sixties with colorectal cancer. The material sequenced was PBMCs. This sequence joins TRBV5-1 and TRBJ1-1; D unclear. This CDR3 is CASARYSSMDTEAFF. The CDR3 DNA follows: TGCGCCAGCGCCCGATATTCATCGATGGACACTGAAGCTTTCTTT.